Presented here are 13 T cell receptor beta chains from one specimen sequenced in a study of shared clonotypes between healthy human individuals. Sequencing was performed with immunoSEQ multiplex PCR; in TCRdb, only in-frame clones are kept and a portion is missing. The profile covers millions of clones, with more than 80% appearing a single time and 0.14% taken by the ten largest. Source material: naive CD4+ T cells sorted from blood. Subset in this sample: CD45RA+ positively selected. All receptors derive from a young man in good health.

This rearrangement joins TRBV10-1 to TRBJ2-2, with unresolved D. Trimming pared 2 bases from V and 6 bases from J, leaving 22 bases between. Per germline, CDR1 WNHNN and CDR2 SYGVQD (reference sequence). The CDR3 loop spans 18 amino acids. For the CDR3, the DNA is TGCGCCAGCAGTGAGAATCTTATCGGTCTCAAAGGATCCGGGGAGCTGTTTTTT. Amino acids: CASSENLIGLKGSGELFF.

This chain joins TRBV9 and TRBJ2-7; a weak D match, TRBD1 (6 bases). The CDR3 covers 15 residues. The germline V gene encodes CDR1 SGDLS and CDR2 YYNGEE. Trimming shortened V by 0 bases and J by 3 bases, and 13 bases separated the two germline ends. The CDR3 region is CASSVGTATNYEQYF. In DNA form, the CDR3 reads TGTGCCAGCAGCGTAGGGACAGCCACTAACTACGAGCAGTACTTC.

The chain carries TRBV9 and TRBJ1-4; D is unclear. Trimming took off 0 bases at V and 7 bases at J, with 19 bases between the two ends. The V gene's germline CDR1 is SGDLS and CDR2 YYNGEE. The length of the CDR3 is 17 residues. DNA of the CDR3: TGTGCCAGCAGCGTAGGATCCGGGGATATCGTGAGTGAAAAACTGTTTTTT. Amino acids: CASSVGSGDIVSEKLFF.

Notes on this clone: Other DNA sequences in the same sample also yield this CDR3. The gene calls are TRBV6-5 and TRBJ1-1; D is unresolved. This CDR3 spans 13 amino acids. Trimming removed 6 bases from V and 1 base from J, with 9 bases in between. The V gene's germline CDR1 is MNHEY and CDR2 SVGAGI. The CDR3, as DNA: TGTGCCAGCAGCCAAACGGGGAACACTGAAGCTTTCTTT. Protein: CASSQTGNTEAFF.

The chain employs TRBV6-1 and TRBJ1-2; 7 nucleotides match TRBD1. With V trimmed by 3 bases and J by 4 bases, 5 bases remained unmatched. Germline CDR1 MNHNS, CDR2 SASEGT. There are 14 residues in the CDR3. CDR3 in amino acids: CASSDPGQPYGYTF. The CDR3 nucleotides read TGTGCCAGCAGTGATCCGGGACAGCCCTATGGCTACACCTTC.

The CDR3 protein is CASSLRAAATNEKLFF. CDR3 bases: TGTGCCAGCAGTTTAAGGGCAGCAGCAACTAATGAAAAACTGTTTTTT. The chain uses TRBV27 and TRBJ1-4; D not certain. Germline CDR1 and CDR2: MNHEY and SMNVEV (reference sequence). There are 16 residues in the CDR3. Trimming took off 2 bases at V and 0 bases at J, with 10 bases between the two ends.

This clone was observed a single time. This chain links TRBV7-9 with TRBJ1-3; D is uncertain. Germline CDR1 reads SEHNR; CDR2 reads FQNEAQ (reference sequence). V was trimmed by 4 bases and J by 1 base, leaving 14 bases between them. CDR3 length equals 16 residues. The CDR3 DNA reads as TGTGCCAGCAGCTGGGAGAGCATCAAGTCTGGAAACACCATATATTTT. This gives the protein CASSWESIKSGNTIYF.

The chain combines TRBV5-6 with TRBJ2-1; 14 bases align to TRBD2. V gave up 4 bases and J gave up 7 bases; unmatched junction bases: 7. Germline loops: CDR1 SGHDT, CDR2 YYEEEE. The CDR3 sequence is 16 residues long. CDR3 residues: CASSETGTSGSNEQFF. The DNA of the CDR3 is TGTGCCAGCAGCGAAACCGGGACTAGCGGGAGTAATGAGCAGTTCTTC.

The chain recombines TRBV6-1 with TRBJ2-5, with a tentative D call TRBD2 (6 bases). V was pared by 0 bases and J by 4 bases, with 15 bases between. This CDR3 is 16 amino acids long. Germline assignment: CDR1 MNHNS and CDR2 SASEGT. The CDR3 DNA reads as TGTGCCAGCAGTGAAGCGCTGGGTCAGGGAGGAGAGACCCAGTACTTC. Its protein is CASSEALGQGGETQYF.

The chain is built from TRBV10-3 and TRBJ2-7; TRBD2 aligns across 7 bases. The CDR3 is made up of 16 amino acids. V lost 2 bases and J lost 0; bases outside the gene matches: 7. Germline assignment: CDR1 ENHRY and CDR2 SYGVKD. The CDR3 bases are TGTGCCATCAGTGAGCATCCTAGCGGTAGCTCCTACGAGCAGTACTTC. Its translation: CAISEHPSGSSYEQYF.

V is TRBV14 and J is TRBJ2-5, with D tentatively TRBD2 (5 bases). Between the trimmed V and J ends, which lost 1 base and 2 bases, there was a span of 14 bases. In germline, CDR1 is SGHDN, CDR2 FVKESK. CDR3 length: 16 residues. The CDR3 sequence: CASSQGVGSRQETQYF. The CDR3 region has the DNA TGTGCCAGCAGCCAAGGTGTAGGGAGTAGGCAAGAGACCCAGTACTTC.

V is TRBV7-2 and J is TRBJ2-3; TRBD1 might be the D (6 bases). CDR1 and CDR2 from the germline V gene are SGHTA and FQGNSA. Trimming took off 2 bases at V and 5 bases at J, with 11 bases between the two ends. The CDR3 is 14 residues long. CDR3 loop: CASSLQGSVDTQYF. CDR3 DNA: TGTGCCAGCAGCTTACAGGGGTCGGTAGATACGCAGTATTTT.

This sequence joins TRBV7-6 and TRBJ1-1; D unclear. V lost 5 bases, J lost 0 bases, and 16 bases lay in between. The length of the CDR3 is 16 residues. CDR1 is SGHVS, CDR2 FNYEAQ, per germline. Written as DNA, the CDR3 is TGTGCCAGCAGCCCTGGTAAGAGGGAGATGAACACTGAAGCTTTCTTT. This gives the protein CASSPGKREMNTEAFF. The full variable domain, in which reference TRBV7-6 and TRBJ1-1 provide the parts outside the CDR3, is GAGVSQSPRYKVTKRGQDVALRCDPISGHVSLYWYRQALGQGPEFLTYFNYEAQQDKSGLPNDRFSAERPEGSISTLTIQRTEQRDSAMYRCASSPGKREMNTEAFFGQGTRLTVV.